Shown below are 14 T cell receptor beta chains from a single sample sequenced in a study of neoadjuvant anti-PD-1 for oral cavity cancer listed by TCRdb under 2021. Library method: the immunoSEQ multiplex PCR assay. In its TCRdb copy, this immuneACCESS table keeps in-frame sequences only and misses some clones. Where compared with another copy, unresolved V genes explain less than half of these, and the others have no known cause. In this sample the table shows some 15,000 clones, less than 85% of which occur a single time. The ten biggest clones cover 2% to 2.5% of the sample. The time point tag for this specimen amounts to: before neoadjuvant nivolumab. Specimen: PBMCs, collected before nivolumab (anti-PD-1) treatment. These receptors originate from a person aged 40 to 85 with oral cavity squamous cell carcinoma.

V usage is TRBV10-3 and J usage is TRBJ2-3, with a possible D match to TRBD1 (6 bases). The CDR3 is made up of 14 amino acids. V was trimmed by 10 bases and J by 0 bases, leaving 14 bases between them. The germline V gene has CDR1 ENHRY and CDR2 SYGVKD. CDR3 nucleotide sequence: TGTGCCACTTCGACAGGAACTAGCACAGATACGCAGTATTTT. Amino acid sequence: CATSTGTSTDTQYF.

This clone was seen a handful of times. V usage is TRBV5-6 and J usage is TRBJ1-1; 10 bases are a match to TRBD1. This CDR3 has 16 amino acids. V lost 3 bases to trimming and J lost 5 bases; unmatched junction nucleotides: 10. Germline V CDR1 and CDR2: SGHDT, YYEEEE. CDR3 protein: CASSSRQGARGTEAFF. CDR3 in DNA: TGTGCCAGCAGCTCTCGACAGGGGGCTCGGGGGACTGAAGCTTTCTTT.

The CDR3 sequence is CAWSRDPIHSGANVLTF. CDR3 coding DNA: TGTGCCTGGAGTAGGGACCCCATTCACTCTGGGGCCAACGTCCTGACTTTC. The rearrangement joins TRBV30 to TRBJ2-6; D assignment may be TRBD1 or TRBD2 (5 bases each). The CDR3 runs to 17 residues. Germline lookup yields CDR1 GTSNPN and CDR2 SVGIG (reference sequence). Trimming took 2 bases from V and 0 from J, leaving 14 bases between them.

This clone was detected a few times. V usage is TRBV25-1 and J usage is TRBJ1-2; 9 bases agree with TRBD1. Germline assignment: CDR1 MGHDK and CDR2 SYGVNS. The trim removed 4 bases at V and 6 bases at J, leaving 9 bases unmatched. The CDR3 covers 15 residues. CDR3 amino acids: CASSVQQGARHGYTF. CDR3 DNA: TGTGCCAGCAGTGTTCAACAGGGGGCGCGTCATGGCTACACCTTC.

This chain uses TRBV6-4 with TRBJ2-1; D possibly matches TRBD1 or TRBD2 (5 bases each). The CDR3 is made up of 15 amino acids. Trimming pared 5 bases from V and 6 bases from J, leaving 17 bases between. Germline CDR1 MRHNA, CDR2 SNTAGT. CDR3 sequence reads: CASSLQDGTLNEQFF. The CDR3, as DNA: TGTGCCAGCAGTTTGCAGGACGGGACCCTCAATGAGCAGTTCTTC.

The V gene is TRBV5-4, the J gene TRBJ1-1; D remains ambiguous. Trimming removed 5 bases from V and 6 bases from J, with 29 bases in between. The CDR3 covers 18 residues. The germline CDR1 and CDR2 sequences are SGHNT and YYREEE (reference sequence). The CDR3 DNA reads TGTGCCAGCAGTCTGCAGCGGGGTGGGTGGGGAGGTGACGCTGAAGCTTTCTTT. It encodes CASSLQRGGWGGDAEAFF. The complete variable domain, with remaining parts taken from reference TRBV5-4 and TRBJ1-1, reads ETGVTQSPTHLIKTRGQQVTLRCSSQSGHNTVSWYQQALGQGPQFIFQYYREEENGRGNFPPRFSGLQFPNYSSELNVNALELDDSALYLCASSLQRGGWGGDAEAFFGQGTRLTVV.

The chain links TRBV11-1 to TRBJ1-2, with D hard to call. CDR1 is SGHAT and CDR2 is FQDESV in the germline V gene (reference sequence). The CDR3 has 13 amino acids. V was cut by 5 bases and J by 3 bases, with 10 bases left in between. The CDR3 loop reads CASSNHRYYGYTF. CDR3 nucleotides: TGTGCCAGCAGCAATCATCGGTACTATGGCTACACCTTC. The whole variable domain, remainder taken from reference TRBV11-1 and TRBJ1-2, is EAEVAQSPRYKITEKSQAVAFWCDPISGHATLYWYRQILGQGPELLVQFQDESVVDDSQLPKDRFSAERLKGVDSTLKIQPAELGDSAMYLCASSNHRYYGYTFGSGTRLTVV.

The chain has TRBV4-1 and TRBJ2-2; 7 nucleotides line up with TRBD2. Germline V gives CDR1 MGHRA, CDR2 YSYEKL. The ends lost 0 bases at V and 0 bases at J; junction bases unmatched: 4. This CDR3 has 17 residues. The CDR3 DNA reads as TGCGCCAGCAGCCAAGATTCGGCGGGAGCGAACACCGGGGAGCTGTTTTTT. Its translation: CASSQDSAGANTGELFF.

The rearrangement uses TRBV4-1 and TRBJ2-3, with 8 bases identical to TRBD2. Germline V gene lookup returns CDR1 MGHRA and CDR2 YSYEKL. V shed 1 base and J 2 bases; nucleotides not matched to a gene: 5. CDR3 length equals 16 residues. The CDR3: CASSQVLAGSTDTQYF. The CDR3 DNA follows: TGCGCCAGCAGCCAAGTATTAGCGGGGTCCACAGATACGCAGTATTTT.

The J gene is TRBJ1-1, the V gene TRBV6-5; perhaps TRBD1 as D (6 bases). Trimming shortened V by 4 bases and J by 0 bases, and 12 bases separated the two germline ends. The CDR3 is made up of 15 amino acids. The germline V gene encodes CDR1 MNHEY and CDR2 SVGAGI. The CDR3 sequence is CASSSQGKVNTEAFF. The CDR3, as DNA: TGTGCCAGCAGTTCCCAGGGGAAAGTGAACACTGAAGCTTTCTTT.

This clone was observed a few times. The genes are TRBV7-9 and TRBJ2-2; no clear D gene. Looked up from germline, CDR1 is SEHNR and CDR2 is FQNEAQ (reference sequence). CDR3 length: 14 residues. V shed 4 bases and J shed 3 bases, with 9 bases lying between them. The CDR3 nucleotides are TGTGCCAGCAGCTCCTACAGTGACACCGGGGAGCTGTTTTTT. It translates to CASSSYSDTGELFF.

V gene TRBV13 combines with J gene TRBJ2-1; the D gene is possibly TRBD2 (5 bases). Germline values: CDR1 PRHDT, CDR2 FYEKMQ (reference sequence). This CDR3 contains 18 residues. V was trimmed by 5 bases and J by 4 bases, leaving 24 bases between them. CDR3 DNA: TGTGCCAGCAGCCCACGAGTTAGGCGGGCGGTTGGATACAATGAGCAGTTCTTC. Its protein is CASSPRVRRAVGYNEQFF. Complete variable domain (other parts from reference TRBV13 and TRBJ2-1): AAGVIQSPRHLIKEKRETATLKCYPIPRHDTVYWYQQGPGQDPQFLISFYEKMQSDKGSIPDRFSAQQFSDYHSELNMSSLELGDSALYFCASSPRVRRAVGYNEQFFGPGTRLTVL.

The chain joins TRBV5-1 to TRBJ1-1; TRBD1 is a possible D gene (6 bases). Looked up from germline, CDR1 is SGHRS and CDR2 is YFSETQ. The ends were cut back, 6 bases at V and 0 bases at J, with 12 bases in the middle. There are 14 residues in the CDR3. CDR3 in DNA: TGCGCCAGCACCAGCACAGGGATGAACACTGAAGCTTTCTTT. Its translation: CASTSTGMNTEAFF.

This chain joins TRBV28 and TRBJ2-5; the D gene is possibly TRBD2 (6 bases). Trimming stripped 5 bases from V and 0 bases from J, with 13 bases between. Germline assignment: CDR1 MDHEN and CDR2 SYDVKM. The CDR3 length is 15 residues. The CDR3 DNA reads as TGTGCCAGCAGTCCCATCCGGGGGTACCAAGAGACCCAGTACTTC. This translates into CASSPIRGYQETQYF.